This TCR beta chain was captured by sequencing in a study of T cell changes during pregnancy in multiple sclerosis. The V gene lost 5 bases and the J gene lost 4 bases, with 18 bases spanning the gap. The CDR3 runs 16 residues. From germline, CDR1 is MDHEN and CDR2 SYDVKM. This table comes from immunoSEQ multiplex PCR, and its TCRdb copy is limited to in-frame clones, with some not included. The data hold just under 35,000 clones, with more than 75% observed a single time. The material sequenced was peripheral blood, taken in the second trimester of pregnancy. The sequence was collected from a female donor in good health, enrolled as a control in a pregnancy study. V usage is TRBV28 and J usage is TRBJ1-3; no definite D call. CDR3 in DNA: TGTGCCAGCAGTCATCCGAGACCTATAGCAGGAAACACCATATATTTT. It yields the protein CASSHPRPIAGNTIYF.